Shown below are 13 T cell receptor beta chains from a single sample sequenced in a study of molecular identifiers for immune sequencing clone quantification. TCRdb redid the calling of the PCR reads with MiXCR, one entry per CDR3 protein. The sample contains over 300,000 distinct CDR3 sequences, 24% of which appear only once. Material: naive CD8+ T cells from blood, with Jurkat cell RNA spiked in. Subset here: FACS-sorted CD8+CD4-CCR7+CD45RA+ naive T cells. These receptors came from a human donor in good health. Some libraries in this study had Jurkat cell RNA spiked in.

Ten or more counts support this clonotype. V and J are TRBV12-3 or TRBV12-4 and TRBJ2-1; no definite D call. Between the trimmed V and J ends, which lost 6 bases and 8 bases, there was a span of 17 bases. The CDR3 is 14 residues long. The CDR3 DNA follows: TGTGCCAGCAGGGGTACACGCGTGGGGTATGAGCAGTTCTTC. It is translated as CASRGTRVGYEQFF.

This clonotype has a handful of counts. Given the absence of the conserved phenylalanine or tryptophan at the CDR3 end, a read error is likely. The DNA is left out, because the CDR3 cannot be placed on it with certainty; the CDR3 is given as TCRdb lists it. This sequence joins TRBV30 and TRBJ2-1; the D call TRBD2 from the table was never checked on the DNA. The CDR3 is 12 amino acids in total, end residues counted. Per germline, CDR1 GTSNPN and CDR2 SVGIG (reference sequence). The CDR3 spells CAWTLTSGRAPS.

Judged by abundance, this clonotype is medium-sized. The V gene is TRBV7-9, the J gene TRBJ2-3; no firm D call. Trimming left V 1 base short and J 1 base short, with 0 bases between. The CDR3 length is 12 residues. The V gene's germline CDR1 is SEHNR and CDR2 FQNEAQ (reference sequence). In DNA form, the CDR3 reads TGTGCCAGCAGCTTAGGCACAGATACGCAGTATTTT. This encodes CASSLGTDTQYF.

The V call is TRBV7-2, the J call TRBJ1-6, with a weak D call TRBD1 (5 bases). CDR1 and CDR2 (germline): SGHTA, FQGNSA. V lost 0 bases and J 10 bases, leaving 22 bases between the germline ends. The CDR3 covers 18 residues. In DNA, the CDR3 is TGTGCCAGCAGCTTAGCCCGTCCGACAGCTATAATAAAGTCACCCCTCCACTTT. This translates into CASSLARPTAIIKSPLHF.

A remark on this clonotype: A single base separates this from a much larger clone, so it may be a read error. V usage is TRBV29-1 and J usage is TRBJ1-3, with 9 positions matching TRBD1. V lost 0 bases to trimming and J lost 1 base; unmatched junction nucleotides: 4. Germline CDR1 and CDR2: SQVTM and ANQGSEA. The CDR3 length is 16 residues. The CDR3 region is CSVEEDRGMSGNTIYF. The CDR3 nucleotides are TGCAGCGTTGAAGAGGACAGGGGAATGTCTGGAAACACCATATATTTT.

The chain carries TRBV12-3 or TRBV12-4 and TRBJ1-3, with D perhaps matching TRBD1 (6 bases). The V end was cut by 5 bases, the J end by 6 bases, with 17 bases between. This CDR3 comprises 15 residues. The CDR3 loop reads CASSPSVGTLNTIYF. Here the CDR3 DNA reads TGTGCCAGCAGTCCCTCCGTGGGGACATTAAACACCATATATTTT.

In its sample, this clonotype was seen a few times. The chain carries TRBV10-3 and TRBJ2-7; a weak D match, TRBD1 (5 bases). CDR1 ENHRY and CDR2 SYGVKD come from the germline V gene. The CDR3 contains 13 residues. Trimming removed 5 bases from V and 4 bases from J, with 12 bases in between. The CDR3 region is CAISPDITYEQYF. CDR3 nucleotide sequence: TGTGCCATCAGTCCGGACATAACGTACGAGCAGTACTTC.

This clonotype was found a few times. A read error may account for a junction end that differs from germline. This chain links TRBV28 with TRBJ2-5, with D perhaps being TRBD1 or TRBD2 (5 bases each). The CDR3 consists of 15 residues. Germline V gene sequence: CDR1 MDHEN, CDR2 SYDVKM. CDR3 nucleotide sequence: TGTGCCAGCAGAATGGGACGGATGTACCAAGAGCCCCAGTACTTC. Translated: CASRMGRMYQEPQYF.

The chain combines TRBV11-2 with TRBJ2-1; D is ambiguous. The ends were cut back, 1 base at V and 0 bases at J, with 10 bases in the middle. The length of the CDR3 is 16 residues. Looked up from germline, CDR1 is SGHAT and CDR2 is FQNNGV. The CDR3 protein is CASSLGGGYSYNEQFF. In DNA, the CDR3 is TGTGCCAGCAGCTTAGGGGGTGGATACTCCTACAATGAGCAGTTCTTC.

The chain couples TRBV29-1 to TRBJ1-3, with D perhaps matching TRBD1 (5 bases). The CDR3 runs to 15 residues. V was pared by 3 bases and J by 1 base, with 13 bases between. Per germline, CDR1 SQVTM and CDR2 ANQGSEA. CDR3 DNA: TGCAGCGTTGATTCGGGGGTTCATTCTGGAAACACCATATATTTT. Translation gives CSVDSGVHSGNTIYF. Complete variable domain (other parts from reference TRBV29-1 and TRBJ1-3): SAVISQKPSRDICQRGTSLTIQCQVDSQVTMMFWYRQQPGQSLTLIATANQGSEATYESGFVIDKFPISRPNLTFSTLTVSNMSPEDSSIYLCSVDSGVHSGNTIYFGEGSWLTVV.

The chain joins TRBV15 to TRBJ2-7; D possibly uses TRBD1 or TRBD2 (5 bases each). V dropped 0 bases and J dropped 5 bases, with 20 bases sitting between them. The CDR3 sequence is 17 residues long. CDR1 is LNHNV, CDR2 YYDKDF, per germline (reference sequence). Here the CDR3 DNA reads TGTGCCACCAGCAGAGATGTGTTAGGGACCCCCGGTGACGAGCAGTACTTC. Translation gives CATSRDVLGTPGDEQYF.

V and J are TRBV5-4 and TRBJ2-7; tentative D call: TRBD1 (5 bases). CDR1 is SGHNT, CDR2 YYREEE, per germline (reference sequence). CDR3 length: 13 amino acids. V was trimmed by 4 bases and J by 1 base, leaving 9 bases between them. The CDR3 spells CASSEPGSYEQYF. CDR3 nucleotides: TGTGCCAGCAGCGAGCCAGGGTCCTACGAGCAGTACTTC.

To note about this clonotype: One end of the junction does not line up with germline, which may come from a read error. The rearrangement links TRBV12-3 or TRBV12-4 to TRBJ2-2, with 7 bases identical to TRBD1. The CDR3 runs 15 residues. This CDR3 reads CASDTGAANIGELFF. CDR3 DNA sequence: TGTGCCAGCGATACAGGGGCCGCGAACATCGGGGAGCTGTTTTTT.